Listed below are T cell receptor beta chains from one sample, sequenced in a study of blood T cell repertoires in COVID-19. The method was immunoSEQ multiplex PCR; TCRdb's version includes in-frame clones alone and lacks a portion of them. Here the sample spans some 100,000 clones, roughly 80% being singletons. Material: peripheral blood. The receptors derive from a man aged 70-80 years with acute or convalescent COVID-19. Each CDR3 is given with its conserved first and last residue. Fields, in order: D gene, J gene, clone size, V gene, CDR3 protein, CDR3 DNA. D genes are given only for firm matches. Expanded clones get a size class; other rows say once, few or many, or leave the size out.

d_gene: NA
j_gene: TRBJ2-7
abundance: few
v_gene: TRBV5-4
CDR3aa: CASKRSGASYEQYF
CDR3nt: TGTGCCAGCAAACGTAGCGGTGCTTCCTACGAGCAGTACTTC

d_gene: NA
j_gene: TRBJ1-2
abundance: few
v_gene: TRBV7-9
CDR3aa: CASSLEDRGYTF
CDR3nt: TGTGCCAGCAGCTTAGAGGACAGAGGCTACACCTTC

d_gene: TRBD1
j_gene: TRBJ2-2
abundance: NA
v_gene: TRBV5-6
CDR3aa: CASSWDRSGELFF
CDR3nt: TGTGCCAGCAGCTGGGACAGGTCCGGGGAGCTGTTTTTT

d_gene: TRBD1
j_gene: TRBJ1-6
abundance: once
v_gene: TRBV11-3
CDR3aa: CASSFGTAGDSPLHF
CDR3nt: TGTGCCAGCAGCTTCGGGACAGCCGGCGATTCACCCCTCCACTTT

d_gene: TRBD2
j_gene: TRBJ2-7
abundance: few
v_gene: TRBV3-1/TRBV3-2
CDR3aa: CASSSQAGQENF
CDR3nt: TGTGCCAGCAGCTCCCAAGCGGGGCAGGAGAACTTC

d_gene: NA
j_gene: TRBJ2-5
abundance: NA
v_gene: TRBV11-1
CDR3aa: CASSLFGGRETQYF
CDR3nt: TGTGCCAGCTCCCTTTTTGGGGGCCGAGAGACCCAGTACTTC

d_gene: TRBD1
j_gene: TRBJ1-5
abundance: NA
v_gene: TRBV7-6
CDR3aa: CASSLLGTGRLDQPQHF
CDR3nt: TGTGCCAGCAGCTTATTAGGGACAGGCCGCTTAGATCAGCCCCAGCATTTT

d_gene: TRBD1
j_gene: TRBJ1-2
abundance: few
v_gene: TRBV7-9
CDR3aa: CASSPEGGQANYGYTF
CDR3nt: TGTGCCAGCAGCCCCGAGGGGGGACAGGCTAACTATGGCTACACCTTC

d_gene: TRBD1
j_gene: TRBJ2-3
abundance: NA
v_gene: TRBV11-1
CDR3aa: CASSARDRGRSDTQYF
CDR3nt: TGTGCCAGCAGCGCTAGGGACAGGGGAAGATCAGATACGCAGTATTTT

d_gene: TRBD2
j_gene: TRBJ2-6
abundance: NA
v_gene: TRBV19
CDR3aa: CASSIAGGAAGANVLTF
CDR3nt: TGTGCCAGTAGTATAGCGGGGGGGGCTGCTGGGGCCAACGTCCTGACTTTC

d_gene: NA
j_gene: TRBJ1-1
abundance: NA
v_gene: TRBV28
CDR3aa: CASSFEGGGAFF
CDR3nt: TGTGCCAGCTCCTTCGAGGGAGGGGGGGCTTTCTTT

d_gene: NA
j_gene: TRBJ1-5
abundance: NA
v_gene: TRBV4-2
CDR3aa: CASSPWDNGEPQHF
CDR3nt: TGTGCCAGCAGCCCCTGGGACAATGGGGAGCCCCAGCATTTT

d_gene: TRBD2
j_gene: TRBJ2-5
abundance: few
v_gene: TRBV7-2
CDR3aa: CASSFSGGASETQYF
CDR3nt: TGTGCCAGCAGCTTTAGCGGGGGGGCATCGGAGACCCAGTACTTC

d_gene: TRBD2
j_gene: TRBJ2-3
abundance: few
v_gene: TRBV2
CDR3aa: CASSVAGLKGDTQYF
CDR3nt: TGTGCCAGCAGTGTAGCGGGGCTCAAAGGAGATACGCAGTATTTT

d_gene: NA
j_gene: TRBJ1-5
abundance: NA
v_gene: TRBV2
CDR3aa: CASSTGSNQPQHF
CDR3nt: TGTGCCAGCAGTACCGGTAGCAATCAGCCCCAGCATTTT

d_gene: NA
j_gene: TRBJ1-6
abundance: NA
v_gene: TRBV7-2
CDR3aa: CASTLGGSRNSPLHF
CDR3nt: TGTGCCAGCACCCTTGGCGGCAGTCGCAATTCACCCCTCCACTTT

d_gene: NA
j_gene: TRBJ1-1
abundance: NA
v_gene: TRBV29-1
CDR3aa: CSVVEQGYSSEAFF
CDR3nt: TGCAGCGTTGTGGAGCAGGGGTATAGCAGTGAAGCTTTCTTT

d_gene: NA
j_gene: TRBJ2-2
abundance: NA
v_gene: TRBV21-1
CDR3aa: CASSRRGQGKLNANTGELFF
CDR3nt: TGTGCCAGCAGCCGGAGGGGACAGGGGAAACTCAACGCGAACACCGGGGAGCTGTTTTTT

d_gene: NA
j_gene: TRBJ2-2
abundance: few
v_gene: TRBV2
CDR3aa: CAGSTGIGELFF
CDR3nt: TGTGCCGGAAGCACAGGGATCGGGGAGCTGTTTTTT

d_gene: NA
j_gene: TRBJ2-1
abundance: once
v_gene: TRBV19
CDR3aa: CASRTPQALEQFF
CDR3nt: TGTGCCAGTAGGACGCCCCAGGCGCTTGAGCAGTTCTTC

d_gene: NA
j_gene: TRBJ2-7
abundance: NA
v_gene: TRBV11-2
CDR3aa: CASSLVVYEQYF
CDR3nt: TGTGCCAGCAGCTTAGTAGTTTACGAGCAGTACTTC

d_gene: TRBD1
j_gene: TRBJ1-2
abundance: NA
v_gene: TRBV7-2
CDR3aa: CASSARTGGVGYTF
CDR3nt: TGTGCCAGCAGCGCCAGGACAGGGGGCGTCGGCTACACCTTC

d_gene: TRBD1
j_gene: TRBJ1-2
abundance: NA
v_gene: TRBV15
CDR3aa: CATGQGAPGDGYTF
CDR3nt: TGTGCCACCGGGCAGGGGGCCCCTGGCGATGGCTACACCTTC

d_gene: NA
j_gene: TRBJ1-1
abundance: NA
v_gene: TRBV6-6
CDR3aa: CASPRGANTEAFF
CDR3nt: TGTGCCAGTCCCCGGGGGGCAAACACTGAAGCTTTCTTT

d_gene: NA
j_gene: TRBJ2-7
abundance: NA
v_gene: TRBV4-1
CDR3aa: CASSQVDGSYEQYF
CDR3nt: TGCGCCAGCAGCCAAGTTGACGGGTCCTACGAGCAGTACTTC

d_gene: TRBD2
j_gene: TRBJ2-1
abundance: NA
v_gene: TRBV3-1/TRBV3-2
CDR3aa: CASRTLAGGRNEQFF
CDR3nt: TGTGCCAGCAGAACCTTGGCGGGAGGGCGAAATGAGCAGTTCTTC

d_gene: NA
j_gene: TRBJ2-7
abundance: NA
v_gene: TRBV28
CDR3aa: CASSPGYEQYF
CDR3nt: TGTGCCAGCAGTCCAGGCTACGAGCAGTACTTC